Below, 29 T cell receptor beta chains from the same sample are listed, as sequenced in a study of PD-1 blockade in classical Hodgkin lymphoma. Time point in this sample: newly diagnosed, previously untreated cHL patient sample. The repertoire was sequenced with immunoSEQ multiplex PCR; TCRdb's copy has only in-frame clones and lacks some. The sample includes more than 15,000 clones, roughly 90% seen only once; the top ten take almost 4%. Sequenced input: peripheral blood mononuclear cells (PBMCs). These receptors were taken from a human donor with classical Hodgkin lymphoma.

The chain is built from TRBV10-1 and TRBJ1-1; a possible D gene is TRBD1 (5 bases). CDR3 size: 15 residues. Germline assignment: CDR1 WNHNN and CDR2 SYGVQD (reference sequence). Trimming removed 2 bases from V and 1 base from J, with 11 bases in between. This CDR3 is CASSEAPQGNTEAFF. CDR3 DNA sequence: TGCGCCAGCAGTGAGGCCCCTCAGGGGAACACTGAAGCTTTCTTT.

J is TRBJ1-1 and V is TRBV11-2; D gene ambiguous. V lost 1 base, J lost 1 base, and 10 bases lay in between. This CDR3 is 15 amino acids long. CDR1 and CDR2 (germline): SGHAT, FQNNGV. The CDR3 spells CASSLVPRQNTEAFF. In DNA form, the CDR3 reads TGTGCCAGCAGCTTAGTCCCTCGACAGAACACTGAAGCTTTCTTT.

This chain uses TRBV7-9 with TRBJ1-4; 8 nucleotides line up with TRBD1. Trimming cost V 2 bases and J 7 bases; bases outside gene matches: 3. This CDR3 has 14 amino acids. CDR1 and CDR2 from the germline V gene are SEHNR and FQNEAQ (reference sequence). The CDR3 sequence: CASSLPGGGEKLFF. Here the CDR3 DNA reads TGTGCCAGCAGCTTACCAGGGGGCGGTGAAAAACTGTTTTTT.

CDR3 in DNA: TGTGCCTGGAGACCACAGGAGAACACTGAAGCTTTCTTT. Residues: CAWRPQENTEAFF. The V and J genes are TRBV30 and TRBJ1-1, with TRBD1 as a possible D gene (5 bases). CDR3 length: 13 residues. Germline V gives CDR1 GTSNPN, CDR2 SVGIG (reference sequence). Trimming pared 3 bases from V and 1 base from J, leaving 9 bases between.

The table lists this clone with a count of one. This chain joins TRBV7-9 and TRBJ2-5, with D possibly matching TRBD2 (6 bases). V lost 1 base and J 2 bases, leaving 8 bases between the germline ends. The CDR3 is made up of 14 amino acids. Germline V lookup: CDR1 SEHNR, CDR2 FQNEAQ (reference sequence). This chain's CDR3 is CASSLDGGQETQYF. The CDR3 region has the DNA TGTGCCAGCAGCTTAGACGGGGGTCAAGAGACCCAGTACTTC.

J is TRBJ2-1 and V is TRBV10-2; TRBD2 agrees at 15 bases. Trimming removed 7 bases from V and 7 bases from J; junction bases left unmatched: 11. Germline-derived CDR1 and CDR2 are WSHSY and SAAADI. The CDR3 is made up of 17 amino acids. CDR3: CASNGLAGGLSYNEQFF. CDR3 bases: TGCGCCAGCAACGGACTAGCGGGAGGGCTCTCTTATAATGAGCAGTTCTTC.

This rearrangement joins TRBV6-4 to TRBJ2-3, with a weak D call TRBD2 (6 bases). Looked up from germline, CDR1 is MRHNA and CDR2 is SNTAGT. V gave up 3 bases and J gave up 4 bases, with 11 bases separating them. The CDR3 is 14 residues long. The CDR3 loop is CASSDAGLSDTQYF. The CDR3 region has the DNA TGTGCCAGCAGTGATGCGGGACTCTCAGATACGCAGTATTTT.

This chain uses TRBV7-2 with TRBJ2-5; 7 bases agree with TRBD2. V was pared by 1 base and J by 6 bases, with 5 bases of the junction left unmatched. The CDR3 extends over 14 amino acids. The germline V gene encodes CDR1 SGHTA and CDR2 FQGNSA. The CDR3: CASSLDGRRQTQYF. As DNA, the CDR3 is TGTGCCAGCAGCTTAGACGGGAGGAGGCAGACCCAGTACTTC.

CDR3 region: CASSFQGGQETQYF. DNA of the CDR3: TGTGCCAGCAGCTTTCAGGGGGGCCAAGAGACCCAGTACTTC. The rearrangement links TRBV7-2 to TRBJ2-5; D perhaps matches TRBD1 (7 bases). The germline CDR1 and CDR2 sequences are SGHTA and FQGNSA. V was trimmed by 3 bases and J by 1 base, leaving 9 bases between them. The CDR3 totals 14 residues.

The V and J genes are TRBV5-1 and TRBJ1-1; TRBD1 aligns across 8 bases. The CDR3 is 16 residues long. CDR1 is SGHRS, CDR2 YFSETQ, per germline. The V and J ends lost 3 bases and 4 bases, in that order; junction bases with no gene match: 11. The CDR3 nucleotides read TGCGCCAGCAGCTCCGGACAGGGTCCCTGGACCACTGAAGCTTTCTTT. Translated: CASSSGQGPWTTEAFF.

The CDR3 here is CASVSPVRVTEAFF. The CDR3 DNA reads as TGTGCCAGCGTCTCTCCGGTTAGGGTAACTGAAGCTTTCTTT. The V gene is TRBV28, the J gene TRBJ1-1, with D unresolved. Trimming took 8 bases from V and 5 from J, leaving 18 bases between them. This CDR3 has 14 residues. Germline values: CDR1 MDHEN, CDR2 SYDVKM.

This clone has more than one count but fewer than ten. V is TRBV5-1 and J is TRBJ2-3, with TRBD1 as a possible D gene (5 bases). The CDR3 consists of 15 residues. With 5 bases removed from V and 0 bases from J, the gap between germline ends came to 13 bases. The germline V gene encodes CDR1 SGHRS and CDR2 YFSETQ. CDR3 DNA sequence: TGCGCCAGCAGTCGCCTAGGACATAGCACAGATACGCAGTATTTT. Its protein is CASSRLGHSTDTQYF.

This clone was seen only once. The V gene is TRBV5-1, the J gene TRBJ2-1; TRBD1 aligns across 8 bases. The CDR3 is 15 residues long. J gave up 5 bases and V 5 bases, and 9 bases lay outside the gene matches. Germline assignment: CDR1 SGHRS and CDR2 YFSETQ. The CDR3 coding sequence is TGCGCCAGCAGTAATGGACAGGGACCAAACAATGAGCAGTTCTTC. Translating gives CASSNGQGPNNEQFF.

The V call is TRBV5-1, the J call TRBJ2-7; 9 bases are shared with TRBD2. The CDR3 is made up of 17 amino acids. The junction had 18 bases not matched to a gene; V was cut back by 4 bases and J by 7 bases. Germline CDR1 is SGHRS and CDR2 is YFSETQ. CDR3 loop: CASSHSLAGPLEGEQYF. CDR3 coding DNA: TGCGCCAGCAGCCACTCCCTAGCGGGACCGCTTGAGGGGGAGCAGTACTTC.

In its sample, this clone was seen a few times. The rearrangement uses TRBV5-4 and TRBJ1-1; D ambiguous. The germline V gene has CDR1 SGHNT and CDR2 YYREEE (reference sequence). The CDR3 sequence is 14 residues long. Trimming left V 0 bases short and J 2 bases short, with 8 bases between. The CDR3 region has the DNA TGTGCCAGCAGCTTGGGCACCTTCAACACTGAAGCTTTCTTT. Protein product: CASSLGTFNTEAFF.

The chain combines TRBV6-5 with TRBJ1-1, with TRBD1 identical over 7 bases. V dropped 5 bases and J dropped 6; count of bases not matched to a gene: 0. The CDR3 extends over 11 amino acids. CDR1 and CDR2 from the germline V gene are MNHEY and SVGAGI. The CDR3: CASSRGPEAFF. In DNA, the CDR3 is TGTGCCAGCAGTAGGGGGCCTGAAGCTTTCTTT.

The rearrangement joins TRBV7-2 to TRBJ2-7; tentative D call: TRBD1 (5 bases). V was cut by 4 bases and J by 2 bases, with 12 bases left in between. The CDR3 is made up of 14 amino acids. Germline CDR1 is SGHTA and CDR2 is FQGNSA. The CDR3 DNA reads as TGTGCCAGCAGCTCAGATAGGGGTACCTACGAGCAGTACTTC. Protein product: CASSSDRGTYEQYF.

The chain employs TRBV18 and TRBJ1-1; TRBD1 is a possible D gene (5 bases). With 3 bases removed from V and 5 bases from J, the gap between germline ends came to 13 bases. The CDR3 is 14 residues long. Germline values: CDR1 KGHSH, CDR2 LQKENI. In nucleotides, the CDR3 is TGTGCCAGCTCACCTCTCGGGGGGAATACTGAAGCTTTCTTT. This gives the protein CASSPLGGNTEAFF.

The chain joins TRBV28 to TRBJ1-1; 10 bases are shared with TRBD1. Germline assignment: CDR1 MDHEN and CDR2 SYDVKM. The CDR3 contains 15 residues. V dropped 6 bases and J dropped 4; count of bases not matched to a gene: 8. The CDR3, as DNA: TGTGCCAGCAGACTAGACAGGGGGCTTCTCACTGAAGCTTTCTTT. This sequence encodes CASRLDRGLLTEAFF.

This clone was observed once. The CDR3 nucleotides read TGTGCACTGACGCGGGGTACGGGGTCACCCCTCCACTTT. Its protein product is CALTRGTGSPLHF. The chain is built from TRBV7-9 and TRBJ1-6; no firm D call. The CDR3 runs 13 residues. Germline V CDR1 and CDR2: SEHNR, FQNEAQ (reference sequence). Combining the CDR3 with reference TRBV7-9 and TRBJ1-6 gives the whole variable domain DTGVSQNPRHKITKRGQNVTFRCDPISEHNRLYWYRQTLGQGPEFLTYFQNEAQLEKSRLLSDRFSAERPKGSFSTLEIQRTEQGDSAMYLCALTRGTGSPLHFGNGTRLTVT.

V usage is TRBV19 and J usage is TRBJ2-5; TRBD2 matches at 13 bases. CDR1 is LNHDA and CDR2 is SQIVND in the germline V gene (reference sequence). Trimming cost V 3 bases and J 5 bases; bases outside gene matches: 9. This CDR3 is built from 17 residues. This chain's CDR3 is CASSISPGLAGVETQYF. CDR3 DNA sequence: TGTGCCAGTAGTATCAGTCCCGGACTAGCGGGAGTCGAGACCCAGTACTTC.

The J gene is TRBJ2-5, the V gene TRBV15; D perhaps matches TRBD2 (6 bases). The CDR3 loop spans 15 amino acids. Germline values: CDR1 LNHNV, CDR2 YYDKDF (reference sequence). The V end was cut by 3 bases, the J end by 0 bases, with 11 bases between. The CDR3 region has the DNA TGTGCCACCAGCAGGGATAGCGGATACCAAGAGACCCAGTACTTC. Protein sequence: CATSRDSGYQETQYF.

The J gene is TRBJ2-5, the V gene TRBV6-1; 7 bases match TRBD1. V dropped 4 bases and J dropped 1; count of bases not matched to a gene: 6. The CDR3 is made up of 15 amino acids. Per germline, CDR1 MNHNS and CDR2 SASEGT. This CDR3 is CASSGTGTVQETQYF. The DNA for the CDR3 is TGTGCCAGCAGTGGGACAGGAACTGTCCAAGAGACCCAGTACTTC.

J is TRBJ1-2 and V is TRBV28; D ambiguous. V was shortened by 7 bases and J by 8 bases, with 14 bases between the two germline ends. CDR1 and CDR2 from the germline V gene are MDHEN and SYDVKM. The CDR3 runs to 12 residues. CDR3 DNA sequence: TGTGCCAGCACAACCCCGCTTGGGGGCTACACCTTC. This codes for CASTTPLGGYTF.

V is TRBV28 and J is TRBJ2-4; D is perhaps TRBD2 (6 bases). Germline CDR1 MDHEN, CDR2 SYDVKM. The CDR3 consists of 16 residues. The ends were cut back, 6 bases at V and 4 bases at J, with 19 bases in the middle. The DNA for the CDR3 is TGTGCCAGCAGCTTCGACCGCGGGACTTCTAAAAACATTCAGTACTTC. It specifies CASSFDRGTSKNIQYF.

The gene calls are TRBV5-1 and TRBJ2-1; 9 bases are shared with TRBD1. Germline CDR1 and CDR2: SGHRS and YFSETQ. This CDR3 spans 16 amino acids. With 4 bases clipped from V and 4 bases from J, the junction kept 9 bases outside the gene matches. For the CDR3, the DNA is TGCGCCAGCAGCCAAGCGTCCGGGACAGGGTACAATGAGCAGTTCTTC. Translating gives CASSQASGTGYNEQFF.

The DNA for the CDR3 is TGTGCCAGCAGACAAATACAGGGGGTTAGGACCGGGGAGCTGTTTTTT. This sequence encodes CASRQIQGVRTGELFF. The chain has TRBV11-2 and TRBJ2-2; 8 positions match TRBD1. The CDR3 has 16 amino acids. Germline assignment: CDR1 SGHAT and CDR2 FQNNGV. The trim removed 6 bases at V and 5 bases at J, leaving 11 bases unmatched.

The CDR3 protein is CAISESQVSAYGYTF. Here the CDR3 DNA reads TGTGCCATCAGTGAGTCGCAGGTTTCGGCCTATGGCTACACCTTC. The rearrangement joins TRBV10-3 to TRBJ1-2; D uncertain. V lost 0 bases, J lost 4 bases, and 12 bases lay in between. CDR3 length: 15 residues. Germline CDR1 and CDR2: ENHRY and SYGVKD.

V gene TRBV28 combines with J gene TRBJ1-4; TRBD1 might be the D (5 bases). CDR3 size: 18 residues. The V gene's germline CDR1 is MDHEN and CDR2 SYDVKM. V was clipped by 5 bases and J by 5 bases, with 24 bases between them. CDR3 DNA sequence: TGTGCCAGCAGTCTAAGGGTAGTAGGGGCGAATAAAAATGAAAAACTGTTTTTT. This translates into CASSLRVVGANKNEKLFF.